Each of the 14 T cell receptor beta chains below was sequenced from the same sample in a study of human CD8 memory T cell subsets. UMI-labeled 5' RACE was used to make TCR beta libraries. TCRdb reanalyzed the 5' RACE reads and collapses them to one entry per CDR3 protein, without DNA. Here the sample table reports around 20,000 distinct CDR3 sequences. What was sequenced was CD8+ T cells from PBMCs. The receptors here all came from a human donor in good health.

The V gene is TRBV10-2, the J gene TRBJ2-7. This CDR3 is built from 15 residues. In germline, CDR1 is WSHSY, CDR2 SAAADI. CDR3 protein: CASLDPKYSSYEQYF.

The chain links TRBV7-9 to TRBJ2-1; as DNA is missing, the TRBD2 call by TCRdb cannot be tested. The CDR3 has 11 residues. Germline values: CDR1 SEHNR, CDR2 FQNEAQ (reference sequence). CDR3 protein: CASSASNEQFF.

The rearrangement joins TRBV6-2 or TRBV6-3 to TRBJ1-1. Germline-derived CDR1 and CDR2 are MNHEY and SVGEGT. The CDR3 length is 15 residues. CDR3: CASSYSLAMNTEAFF.

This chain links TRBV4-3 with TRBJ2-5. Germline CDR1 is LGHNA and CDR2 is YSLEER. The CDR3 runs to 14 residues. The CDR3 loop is CASSQDVEQETQYF.

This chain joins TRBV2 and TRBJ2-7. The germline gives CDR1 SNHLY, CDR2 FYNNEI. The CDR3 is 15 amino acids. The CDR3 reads CASSEGWADSYEQYF.

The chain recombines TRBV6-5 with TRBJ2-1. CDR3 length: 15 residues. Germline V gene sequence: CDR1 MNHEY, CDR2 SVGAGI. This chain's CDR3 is CASSYSTSSYNEQFF.

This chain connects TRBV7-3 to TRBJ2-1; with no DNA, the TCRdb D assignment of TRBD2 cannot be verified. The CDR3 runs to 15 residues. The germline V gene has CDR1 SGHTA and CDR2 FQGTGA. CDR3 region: CASSLLADSYNEQFF.

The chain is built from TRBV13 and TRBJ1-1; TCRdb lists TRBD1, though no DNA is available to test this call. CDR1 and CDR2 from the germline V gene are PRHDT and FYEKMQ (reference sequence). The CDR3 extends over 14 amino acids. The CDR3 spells CASSTGQIRNEAFF.

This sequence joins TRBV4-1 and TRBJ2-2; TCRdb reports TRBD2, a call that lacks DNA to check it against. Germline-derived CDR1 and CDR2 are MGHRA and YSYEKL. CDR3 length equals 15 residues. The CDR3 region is CASSPTSGRTGELFF.

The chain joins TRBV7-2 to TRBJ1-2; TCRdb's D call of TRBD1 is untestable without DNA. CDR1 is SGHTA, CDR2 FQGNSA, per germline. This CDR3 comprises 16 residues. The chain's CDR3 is CASSFTGGEVIYGYTF.

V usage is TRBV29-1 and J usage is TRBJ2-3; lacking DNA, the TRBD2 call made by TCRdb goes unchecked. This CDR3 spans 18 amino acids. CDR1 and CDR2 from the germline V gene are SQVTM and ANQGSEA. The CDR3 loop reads CSVEDIGLAGVSPDTQYF.

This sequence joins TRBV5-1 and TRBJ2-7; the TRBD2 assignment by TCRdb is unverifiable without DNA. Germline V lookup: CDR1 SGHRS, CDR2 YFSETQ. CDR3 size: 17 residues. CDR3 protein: CASSLTSGRERLHEQYF.

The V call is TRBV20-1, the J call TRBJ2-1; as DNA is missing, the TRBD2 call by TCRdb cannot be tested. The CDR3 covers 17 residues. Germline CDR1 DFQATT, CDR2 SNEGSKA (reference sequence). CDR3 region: CSASATSGRLTGNEQFF.

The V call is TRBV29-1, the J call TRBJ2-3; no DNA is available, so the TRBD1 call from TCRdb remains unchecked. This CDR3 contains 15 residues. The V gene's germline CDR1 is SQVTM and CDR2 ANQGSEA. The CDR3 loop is CSVALAGVYTDTQYF.